This TCR beta chain was documented in a study of Ad26.COV2.S vaccination and SARS-CoV-2 variants. Overall study context: This donor came from the COV1001 trial of Ad26.COV2.S. Intramuscularly, Ad26.COV2.S was given either once or twice, 56 days apart.

Study results and limitations: The analyses of TCR breadth and depth may have understated the size of total T cell responses.

Concerning this clone: The target antigen is unknown.

The length of the CDR3 is 17 residues. Trimming shortened V by 0 bases and J by 5 bases, and 19 bases separated the two germline ends. From germline, CDR1 is LNHNV and CDR2 YYDKDF (reference sequence). Assay: immunoSEQ multiplex PCR; the TCRdb copy retains only in-frame clones and omits some. In the table there are around 300,000 clones, around 89% of which are singletons. Sample treatment: about 20 received Ad26.COV2.S at low or high dose, single or two shots; roughly 5 received placebo; per-sample allocation not given. Day 63 following the first vaccine or placebo injection was when the samples were taken. As its vector, the vaccine had Ad26, which expressed Wuhan-strain SARS-CoV-2 spike.

The V call is TRBV15, the J call TRBJ1-2; D is uncertain. The receptor's source is a person between 18 and 65 years old who received the Ad26.COV2.S COVID-19 vaccine or a placebo. Sequenced material: peripheral blood, taken in a trial of Ad26.COV2.S vaccine versus placebo. The DNA for the CDR3 is TGTGCCACCAGCAGAGATCTGCAAAGGCAAAGCGCGTATGGCTACACCTTC. Translated: CATSRDLQRQSAYGYTF.